This is a list of T cell receptor beta chains from one sample in a study of CD8+CD57+ T cells in acquired aplastic anemia. MiXCR, applied by TCRdb to the reads, yields one record per CDR3 protein. The repertoire holds a few hundred thousand distinct CDR3 sequences, with about half as singletons. Sequenced sample: sorted CD4+, CD8+, or CD8+CD57+ T cells (not recorded which) from PBMCs. These receptor sequences come from a human donor with aplastic anemia. Both conserved end residues are part of each CDR3. A D gene is named only where the DNA matches it firmly. Only part of the rows carry a size: once, few, many, or a class if the clone is expanded.

>-|TRBV20-1|TRBJ2-7|many
CSASNLGNPYEQYF
TGCAGTGCTAGTAATTTGGGCAATCCCTACGAGCAGTACTTC
>-|TRBV7-9|TRBJ2-5|many
CASSFRRGAETQYF
TGTGCCAGCAGCTTTCGACGGGGGGCAGAGACCCAGTACTTC
>TRBD1|TRBV6-1|TRBJ1-5|few
CASSGGGTENQPQHF
TGTGCCAGCTCCGGTGGGGGGACAGAAAATCAGCCCCAGCATTTT
>-|TRBV9|TRBJ1-2|few
CASSVGRGYGYTF
TGTGCCAGCAGCGTAGGCAGGGGCTATGGCTACACCTTC
>-|TRBV5-1|TRBJ2-7|many
CASSLAGQGDEQYF
TGCGCCAGCAGCTTGGCAGGGCAGGGTGACGAGCAGTACTTC
>-|TRBV12-3/TRBV12-4|TRBJ1-2|many
CASSVAGTNYGYTF
TGTGCCAGCAGTGTGGCAGGGACTAACTATGGCTACACCTTC
>TRBD1|TRBV28|TRBJ2-3|-
CASSRQGHRSTDTQYF
TGTGCCAGCAGTAGACAGGGACACCGAAGCACAGATACGCAGTATTTT
>-|TRBV12-3/TRBV12-4|TRBJ2-7|-
CASSDTGSSYEQYF
TGTGCCAGCAGTGATACAGGGAGCTCCTACGAGCAGTACTTC
>TRBD2|TRBV7-9|TRBJ2-1|-
CASSHVLASYNEQFF
TGTGCCAGCAGCCACGTACTAGCGAGCTACAATGAGCAGTTCTTC
>-|TRBV19|TRBJ2-3|many
CASSINPTDTQYF
TGTGCCAGTAGTATTAACCCCACAGATACGCAGTATTTT
>-|TRBV30|TRBJ1-2|-
CAWSLQGGYGYTF
TGTGCCTGGAGCCTTCAGGGTGGCTATGGCTACACCTTC
>-|TRBV9|TRBJ1-3|many
CASSLEIVGNTIYF
TGTGCCAGCAGCCTCGAAATCGTTGGAAACACCATATATTTT
>-|TRBV24-1|TRBJ2-7|-
CASSYDLLSYEQYF
TGTGCCAGCAGTTACGACCTACTCTCCTACGAGCAGTACTTC